Listed below are T cell receptor beta chains from one sample, sequenced in a study of shared clonotypes between healthy human individuals. The method was immunoSEQ multiplex PCR; TCRdb's version includes in-frame clones alone and lacks a portion of them. The sample consists of approximately 1.4 million clones, about 98% of them appearing once. Material for sequencing was naive CD4+ T cells sorted from blood. Receptors originate from a man aged 25-45 years in good health. Each CDR3 is given with its conserved first and last residue. Fields, in order: D gene, V gene, J gene, clone size, CDR3 DNA, CDR3 protein. A D gene is named only where the DNA matches it firmly. Some rows mark clone size as missing; the rest say once, few, many or name a class of expanded clone.

TRBD1,TRBV27,TRBJ2-7,-,TGTGCCAGCAGGGCTTGGGGGGGGGACAGGGGGAACGAGCAGTACTTC,CASRAWGGDRGNEQYF
TRBD1,TRBV7-2,TRBJ2-7,-,TGTGCCAGCACCGGACAGGGGGGGAACTACGAGCAGTACTTC,CASTGQGGNYEQYF
TRBD2,TRBV28,TRBJ2-7,-,TGTGCCAGCAGTTTGCCCCACACTAGCGCCTTAGGGTACGAGCAGTACTTC,CASSLPHTSALGYEQYF
-,TRBV2,TRBJ2-1,-,TGTGCCAGCACCGCGCTTAGACTAAACACCTACAATGAGCAGTTCTTC,CASTALRLNTYNEQFF
-,TRBV6-5,TRBJ1-1,-,TGTGCCAGCAGAGTACCGGGGGCCGTCACTGAAGCTTTCTTT,CASRVPGAVTEAFF
-,TRBV28,TRBJ2-7,once,TGTGCCAGCGGGGACCTTTTTGAGCAGTACTTC,CASGDLFEQYF
-,TRBV19,TRBJ1-2,-,TGTGCCAGTGGCCCCGGACTTGGCTACACCTTC,CASGPGLGYTF
-,TRBV6-1,TRBJ1-2,once,TGTGCCAGCAGTGAAGGGACGTATGGCTACACCTTC,CASSEGTYGYTF
-,TRBV28,TRBJ1-4,-,TGTGCCAGCAGTTTCCAAGACAGAAATGAAAAACTGTTTTTT,CASSFQDRNEKLFF
TRBD2,TRBV27,TRBJ2-7,once,TGTGCCAGCAGTTATCTAGCGGGAGGGGGAGGCTCCTACGAGCAGTACTTC,CASSYLAGGGGSYEQYF
TRBD2,TRBV2,TRBJ2-7,-,TGTGCCAGCGCATCGGGAGGGAGCTCCTACGAGCAGTACTTC,CASASGGSSYEQYF
-,TRBV7-9,TRBJ2-1,-,TGTGCCAGCAGCTTAATAACGGGACCCTACAATGAGCAGTTCTTC,CASSLITGPYNEQFF
-,TRBV5-1,TRBJ1-2,-,TGCGCCAGCAGCTTGGTCGGCACCCACGGCTACACCTTC,CASSLVGTHGYTF
-,TRBV5-1,TRBJ2-7,-,TGCGCCAGCAGCTTGGACGGCGGGGCTCCCTACGAGCAGTACTTC,CASSLDGGAPYEQYF
-,TRBV4-1,TRBJ2-7,-,TGCGCCAGCAGCCACCCCCGGGACCGCAAATGGGGGCTCTCCTACGAGCAGTACTTC,CASSHPRDRKWGLSYEQYF
TRBD2,TRBV4-1,TRBJ2-3,-,TGCGCCAGCAGCCAAGTTTCAGCGGGAGGGCCAGCGTATTTT,CASSQVSAGGPAYF
TRBD2,TRBV7-9,TRBJ2-1,-,TGTGCCAGCAGCTTAGGTTCTCTAGCGGGAGCGTACAATGAGCAGTTCTTC,CASSLGSLAGAYNEQFF
-,TRBV7-3,TRBJ2-2,-,TGTGCCAGCAGCTTACAGGCGGGAACGAACACCGGGGAGCTGTTTTTT,CASSLQAGTNTGELFF
-,TRBV5-4,TRBJ2-5,-,TGTGCCAGTACCAGCAGACTACAAGAGACCCAGTACTTC,CASTSRLQETQYF
-,TRBV15,TRBJ2-2,-,TGTGCCACCAGCAGGCTGAACTCGGAGCTGTTTTTT,CATSRLNSELFF
-,TRBV19,TRBJ2-1,-,TGTGCCAGTAGTATCGCGGGCAATGAGCAGTTCTTC,CASSIAGNEQFF
TRBD1,TRBV2,TRBJ1-1,-,TGTGCCAGGCCGGGACAGGGGGCTTGGACTGAAGCTTTCTTT,CARPGQGAWTEAFF
TRBD2,TRBV28,TRBJ2-1,-,TGTGCCAGCAGTCTTCGGGAGGGCCTCTACAATGAGCAGTTCTTC,CASSLREGLYNEQFF
TRBD2,TRBV4-3,TRBJ2-7,-,TGCGCCAGCAGCCTCGGGACTAGCCAGGAGGGATTCTACGAGCAGTACTTC,CASSLGTSQEGFYEQYF
TRBD1,TRBV11-3,TRBJ2-5,once,TGTGCCAGCAGCTTAGAGCCCCCGGGACAGGAGACCCAGTACTTC,CASSLEPPGQETQYF
TRBD1,TRBV18,TRBJ2-7,-,TGTGCCAGCTCACGGCCCCCAACCGGGACAGCCTCCTACGAGCAGTACTTC,CASSRPPTGTASYEQYF
-,TRBV6-5,TRBJ1-5,-,TGTGCCAGCAGTTACTCGTCAAGCAATCAGCCCCAGCATTTT,CASSYSSSNQPQHF
-,TRBV19,TRBJ1-5,-,TGTGCCAGTAGTACTGTTAGGGCTAGCAATCAGCCCCAGCATTTT,CASSTVRASNQPQHF
-,TRBV19,TRBJ1-1,-,TGTGCCAGTAGTATCCCCCCCCTCGGGCAGAGCCGCCTTAACACTGAAGCTTTCTTT,CASSIPPLGQSRLNTEAFF
-,TRBV5-6,TRBJ2-1,-,TGTGCCAGCAGCTTGACGGGAGTCGGTAATGAGCAGTTCTTC,CASSLTGVGNEQFF
TRBD1,TRBV5-4,TRBJ2-3,-,TGTGCCAGCAGCGGAGGACAGGGGGCTCGGGCAGATACGCAGTATTTT,CASSGGQGARADTQYF
TRBD2,TRBV5-1,TRBJ2-7,-,TGCGCCAGCAGCTTGGCTAGCGGGAGGGCCCACGAGCAGTACTTC,CASSLASGRAHEQYF
-,TRBV9,TRBJ2-5,-,TGTGCCAGCAGCGCGAGGCGGGATTCGCTGAAGACCCAGTACTTC,CASSARRDSLKTQYF
-,TRBV28,TRBJ2-1,-,TGTGCCAGCGGAGGGGCGAATCTGCCCCAGCAGTTCTTC,CASGGANLPQQFF
-,TRBV6-6,TRBJ2-3,-,TGTGCCAGCAGTTACGGGGCCGAGAGCACAGATACGCAGTATTTT,CASSYGAESTDTQYF
-,TRBV10-3,TRBJ2-7,once,TGTGCCATCAGTGAGTCTCGTGGTCCGCAGTACTTC,CAISESRGPQYF
TRBD1,TRBV4-3,TRBJ1-5,-,TGCGCCAGCAGCAATGGCAGACAGGGTAGGAGCAATCAGCCCCAGCATTTT,CASSNGRQGRSNQPQHF
-,TRBV7-9,TRBJ2-1,-,TGTGCCAGCAGCTTAGGGAGGGACTTATACAATGAGCAGTTCTTC,CASSLGRDLYNEQFF
-,TRBV6-5,TRBJ2-2,-,TGTGCCGCGGCAGGGTTCTACACCGGGGAGCTGTTTTTT,CAAAGFYTGELFF
TRBD2,TRBV9,TRBJ2-4,-,TGTGCCAGCAGCGTAGGGACTAGCGGGCGAGCCAAAAACATTCAGTACTTC,CASSVGTSGRAKNIQYF
-,TRBV11-2,TRBJ2-2,-,TGTGCCAGCAGCTCTTCCCCCCAGGGGCTCGGCGTCACCGGGGAGCTGTTTTTT,CASSSSPQGLGVTGELFF
TRBD2,TRBV2,TRBJ2-2,-,TGTGCCAGCAGTGACACTAGCGCCACCGGGGAGCTGTTTTTT,CASSDTSATGELFF
TRBD2,TRBV7-6,TRBJ2-1,once,TGTGCCAGCAGCGATCAGGGGACTAGCGGGAGGGCCCAGTCCTACAATGAGCAGTTCTTC,CASSDQGTSGRAQSYNEQFF
TRBD1,TRBV18,TRBJ1-2,once,TGTGCCAGCTCACCACGGGGACAGCTAAACTATGGCTACACCTTC,CASSPRGQLNYGYTF
TRBD2,TRBV6-5,TRBJ2-7,-,TGTGCCAGCAGTTCGACTAGCGGCTTATACGAGCAGTACTTC,CASSSTSGLYEQYF
-,TRBV5-5,TRBJ2-7,once,TGTGCCAGCAGCTTGGGCCAGGGGATCGGGTACGAGCAGTACTTC,CASSLGQGIGYEQYF
-,TRBV27,TRBJ2-7,-,TGTGCCAGCAGGGGTCCCTCGGTGTGGGAGCAGTACTTC,CASRGPSVWEQYF
TRBD1,TRBV5-1,TRBJ1-3,-,TGCGCCAGCAGCTGGGGACAGGCTGGAAACACCATATATTTT,CASSWGQAGNTIYF
TRBD2,TRBV4-1,TRBJ2-1,-,TGCGCCAGCAGCCGGGATACAGCGGGAGTTTTAGCGCTTGAGCAGTTCTTC,CASSRDTAGVLALEQFF
-,TRBV11-2,TRBJ1-1,-,TGTGCCAGCAGCTTAGATCTAACCGGTGAAGCTTTCTTT,CASSLDLTGEAFF
-,TRBV11-3,TRBJ2-1,-,TGTGCCAGCAGCTTAGCGGGCTGGGACTACAATGAGCAGTTCTTC,CASSLAGWDYNEQFF
-,TRBV7-9,TRBJ2-5,-,TGTGCCAGCAGCGAATTTGCAGGGCTGGGGGAGACCCAGTACTTC,CASSEFAGLGETQYF
-,TRBV7-9,TRBJ2-1,once,TGTGCCAGCAGCCCAAGGTCGACTAGTTTCGAGCAGTTCTTC,CASSPRSTSFEQFF
-,TRBV20-1,TRBJ1-5,-,TGCGCCCAGGGTGGCAATCAGCCCCAGCATTTT,CAQGGNQPQHF
TRBD1,TRBV19,TRBJ2-7,-,TGTGCCAGTACTCCCGACAGGGCCTCCTACGAGCAGTACTTC,CASTPDRASYEQYF
TRBD1,TRBV30,TRBJ1-4,-,TGTGCCTGGAGCCGGGACAGGGGTGAAAAACTGTTTTTT,CAWSRDRGEKLFF
-,TRBV11-2,TRBJ2-1,-,TGTGCCAGCAGCTTATTGAGGAAAAACAATGAGCAGTTCTTC,CASSLLRKNNEQFF
TRBD2,TRBV13,TRBJ2-7,-,TGTGCCAGCAGCATAAGACTAGCGGGAGGTCCTTTCTCCTACGAGCAGTACTTC,CASSIRLAGGPFSYEQYF